The 30 T cell receptor beta chains below come from one sample, sequenced in a study of blood T cells in healthy people across ages. Then a second PCR, running about 6 to 12 cycles, was carried out with a sample-barcoded 5' primer and a J-beta primer mix. One entry per CDR3 protein, called by TCRdb with MiXCR from the 5' RACE reads. The sample contains approximately 730,000 distinct CDR3 sequences, 35% to 45% of which appear only once. Source material: blood. The receptors come from a woman in her sixties or seventies in good health.

The gene calls are TRBV9 and TRBJ2-5, with D unresolved. The V end lost 3 bases, the J end lost 1 base, and 22 bases lay between the germline ends. The germline CDR1 and CDR2 sequences are SGDLS and YYNGEE. The CDR3 has 18 residues. In DNA form, the CDR3 reads TGTGCCAGCAGCGCCCATATCCCGGGCATTACGGCCCAAGAGACCCAGTACTTC. Translation gives CASSAHIPGITAQETQYF.

The V gene is TRBV4-3, the J gene TRBJ2-1, with 9 bases lining up with TRBD2. V shed 0 bases, J shed 5 bases, and the junction held 11 bases outside the gene matches. CDR1 is LGHNA, CDR2 YSLEER, per germline. The CDR3 runs 18 residues. The chain's CDR3 is CASSQDQLRAGGNNEQFF. The CDR3 nucleotides read TGCGCCAGCAGCCAAGACCAACTACGTGCGGGAGGGAACAATGAGCAGTTCTTC.

Comment on this clonotype: The junction and the germline gene differ at one end; a read error may be behind it. V gene TRBV30 combines with J gene TRBJ2-5; tentatively, D is TRBD1 (6 bases). TRBJ2-7 matches the DNA end more closely, so the J call is doubtful. This CDR3 is 12 amino acids long. In germline, CDR1 is GTSNPN, CDR2 SVGIG (reference sequence). The CDR3 reads CAGSPTGYEQYF. As DNA, the CDR3 is TGTGCCGGGAGCCCTACAGGGTACGAGCAGTACTTC.

This clonotype was detected many times. This chain joins TRBV6-5 and TRBJ2-7; 8 positions match TRBD2. The CDR3 runs to 15 residues. Germline V gene data show CDR1 as MNHEY and CDR2 as SVGAGI. With 6 bases clipped from V and 3 bases from J, the junction kept 10 bases outside the gene matches. In DNA form, the CDR3 reads TGTGCCAGCAGGACACTAGCGGACGCCAACTACGAGCAGTACTTC. Its translation is CASRTLADANYEQYF.

This clonotype turned up a few times. V and J are TRBV5-1 and TRBJ1-5, with D tentatively TRBD1 (5 bases). The CDR3 extends over 17 amino acids. CDR1 and CDR2 (germline): SGHRS, YFSETQ. V shed 2 bases and J shed 0 bases, with 15 bases lying between them. CDR3 amino acids: CASSFETGTFSNQPQHF. The CDR3 nucleotides read TGCGCCAGCAGCTTTGAAACCGGGACTTTTAGCAATCAGCCCCAGCATTTT. Full variable domain (outside the CDR3, taken from reference TRBV5-1 and TRBJ1-5): KAGVTQTPRYLIKTRGQQVTLSCSPISGHRSVSWYQQTPGQGLQFLFEYFSETQRNKGNFPGRFSGRQFSNSRSEMNVSTLELGDSALYLCASSFETGTFSNQPQHFGDGTRLSIL.

A few counts support this clonotype. V gene TRBV11-2 combines with J gene TRBJ1-2; D unclear. Germline V gene lookup returns CDR1 SGHAT and CDR2 FQNNGV. There are 14 residues in the CDR3. V lost 5 bases, J lost 6 bases, and 16 bases lay in between. Here the CDR3 reads CASSPDRRLNGYTF. CDR3 nucleotide sequence: TGTGCCAGCAGCCCAGATCGGAGATTAAATGGCTACACCTTC.

In its sample, this clonotype was seen a few times. The chain couples TRBV2 to TRBJ2-2; no clear D. V gave up 3 bases and J gave up 0 bases, with 8 bases separating them. Germline V gives CDR1 SNHLY, CDR2 FYNNEI. CDR3 length equals 15 residues. CDR3 in amino acids: CASSDGPANTGELFF. In DNA, the CDR3 is TGTGCCAGCAGTGATGGTCCCGCGAACACCGGGGAGCTGTTTTTT.

The V gene is TRBV7-6, the J gene TRBJ2-7; the match to TRBD2 covers 9 bases. Germline loops: CDR1 SGHVS, CDR2 FNYEAQ. V dropped 5 bases and J dropped 7; count of bases not matched to a gene: 9. The length of the CDR3 is 14 residues. DNA of the CDR3: TGTGCCAGCAGCGCTTTAGCGGGGGAGGGGGAGCAGTACTTC. This sequence encodes CASSALAGEGEQYF.

On this clonotype itself: At one of its ends the junction is not consistent with the germline gene, which may arise from a read error. The CDR3 loop is CASSSGTHPSTDTQYF. The CDR3 DNA follows: TGCGCCAGCAGCTCCGGGACTCATCCTAGCACAGATACGCAGTATTTT. The V gene is TRBV7-3, the J gene TRBJ2-3; D is possibly TRBD2 (6 bases). The CDR3 has 16 residues. Per germline, CDR1 SGHTA and CDR2 FQGTGA.

The chain joins TRBV27 to TRBJ1-2; perhaps TRBD1 as D (5 bases). Trimming pared 0 bases from V and 7 bases from J, leaving 12 bases between. Per germline, CDR1 MNHEY and CDR2 SMNVEV (reference sequence). The CDR3 totals 14 residues. In nucleotides, the CDR3 is TGTGCCAGCAGTTTATCGGGGGTGGAGAGTGGCTACACCTTC. This sequence encodes CASSLSGVESGYTF.

The chain couples TRBV6-4 to TRBJ1-1; D call uncertain. Trimming removed 3 bases from V and 4 bases from J, with 9 bases in between. Germline V gene lookup returns CDR1 MRHNA and CDR2 SNTAGT. The CDR3 totals 13 residues. The CDR3 here is CASSDQHGTEAFF. In nucleotides, the CDR3 is TGTGCCAGCAGTGATCAACACGGCACTGAAGCTTTCTTT.

The chain uses TRBV11-2 and TRBJ2-4; 11 bases match TRBD2. V shed 10 bases and J 3 bases; nucleotides not matched to a gene: 11. The germline V gene has CDR1 SGHAT and CDR2 FQNNGV. The CDR3 sequence is 16 residues long. The CDR3 loop is CATSLAGGPVKNIQYF. In nucleotides, the CDR3 is TGTGCCACCTCTTTAGCGGGAGGGCCGGTCAAAAACATTCAGTACTTC.

CDR3 residues: CASSSPRTGNYGYTF. The CDR3 coding sequence is TGTGCCAGCAGTTCCCCGCGGACAGGGAACTATGGCTACACCTTC. V usage is TRBV28 and J usage is TRBJ1-2, with 8 bases aligning to TRBD1. In germline, CDR1 is MDHEN, CDR2 SYDVKM. This CDR3 contains 15 residues. The V and J ends lost 4 bases and 2 bases, in that order; junction bases with no gene match: 6.

The chain joins TRBV6-5 to TRBJ1-5; D uncertain. The V gene lost 2 bases and the J gene lost 6 bases, with 8 bases spanning the gap. The CDR3 runs to 13 residues. Per the germline V gene, CDR1 is MNHEY and CDR2 is SVGAGI. The CDR3 DNA reads TGTGCCAGCAGTTACGGGTTTCGTCAGCCCCAGCATTTT. This sequence encodes CASSYGFRQPQHF.

The chain has TRBV30 and TRBJ1-5; TRBD1 aligns across 8 bases. In germline, CDR1 is GTSNPN, CDR2 SVGIG (reference sequence). The length of the CDR3 is 13 residues. The V and J ends lost 1 base and 6 bases, in that order; junction bases with no gene match: 2. In DNA form, the CDR3 reads TGTGCCTGGAGTGGGACAGGGCTTCAGCCCCAGCATTTT. Its translation is CAWSGTGLQPQHF.

The chain employs TRBV7-8 and TRBJ2-5; 14 nucleotides align to TRBD2. This CDR3 is 17 amino acids long. Germline assignment: CDR1 SGHVS and CDR2 FQNEAQ. V shed 6 bases, J shed 5 bases, and the junction held 11 bases outside the gene matches. CDR3 nucleotides: TGTGCCAGCAGTTTCGGACTAGCGGGGGGTGTAGCTGAGACCCAGTACTTC. Its protein is CASSFGLAGGVAETQYF.

This clonotype was observed many times. The chain employs TRBV15 and TRBJ2-7; TRBD1 is a possible D gene (6 bases). This CDR3 region has 15 residues. The V and J ends lost 0 bases and 2 bases respectively, with 11 bases between them. The germline gives CDR1 LNHNV, CDR2 YYDKDF (reference sequence). The CDR3 sequence: CATSRDATGTYEQYF. For the CDR3, the DNA is TGTGCCACCAGCAGAGACGCAACAGGGACCTACGAGCAGTACTTC.

In this sample, this clonotype turned up once. The junction and the germline gene differ at one end; a read error may be behind it. The rearrangement links TRBV14 to TRBJ2-1; 7 nucleotides agree with TRBD2. Germline values: CDR1 SGHDN, CDR2 FVKESK. CDR3 length equals 17 residues. The CDR3 is CASSQGTGLAEYNERFF. For the CDR3, the DNA is TGTGCCAGCAGCCAAGGTACGGGTCTAGCGGAATACAATGAGCGGTTCTTC.

This clonotype appeared many times. This sequence joins TRBV4-3 and TRBJ2-5; 8 bases agree with TRBD1. The CDR3 extends over 15 amino acids. V shed 0 bases, J shed 4 bases, and the junction held 4 bases outside the gene matches. Germline V CDR1 and CDR2: LGHNA, YSLEER. The CDR3 loop reads CASSQDGQGGETQYF. As DNA, the CDR3 is TGCGCCAGCAGCCAAGATGGACAGGGAGGAGAGACCCAGTACTTC.

The J gene is TRBJ2-1, the V gene TRBV20-1; 11 bases match TRBD2. The V gene end was trimmed by 5 bases and the J gene end by 3 bases; junction bases not matched to a gene: 6. Per germline, CDR1 DFQATT and CDR2 SNEGSKA (reference sequence). The CDR3 totals 15 residues. For the CDR3, the DNA is TGCAGTGCTGTAGCCGGGACTAGCGGCTACAATGAGCAGTTCTTC. Its translation is CSAVAGTSGYNEQFF.

This clonotype was seen a few times. The chain employs TRBV11-2 and TRBJ2-1, with D perhaps matching TRBD1 (8 bases). Per germline, CDR1 SGHAT and CDR2 FQNNGV. This CDR3 spans 16 amino acids. Trimming pared 6 bases from V and 7 bases from J, leaving 22 bases between. The CDR3 spells CASRSLQGGMTNEQFF. The CDR3 region has the DNA TGTGCCAGCAGGTCACTACAGGGGGGGATGACTAATGAGCAGTTCTTC.

Concerning this clonotype: A much bigger clone sits one base away, suggesting this may be a read error. This chain uses TRBV6-6 with TRBJ2-5, with D perhaps matching TRBD2 (5 bases). The J call is in doubt because the DNA end fits TRBJ2-1 better. Germline V gene lookup returns CDR1 MNHNY and CDR2 SVGAGI (reference sequence). The CDR3 consists of 13 residues. CDR3: CASSYDYQETQFF. CDR3 coding DNA: TGTGCCAGCAGTTACGACTACCAAGAGACCCAGTTCTTC.

This clonotype was seen once. The V and J genes are TRBV30 and TRBJ1-2, with D uncertain. Germline V lookup: CDR1 GTSNPN, CDR2 SVGIG (reference sequence). V lost 2 bases to trimming and J lost 10 bases, with 17 bases between them. CDR3 length equals 13 residues. The CDR3 is CAWSKTPSGDYTF. For the CDR3, the DNA is TGTGCCTGGAGTAAGACTCCCTCGGGCGACTACACCTTC.

In this sample, this clonotype turned up once. The rearrangement joins TRBV6-6 to TRBJ2-7, with TRBD2 matching 7 bases. Germline V gene data show CDR1 as MNHNY and CDR2 as SVGAGI (reference sequence). This CDR3 region has 16 residues. Trimming removed 0 bases from V and 3 bases from J; junction bases left unmatched: 8. The CDR3 reads CASSYSGPSGYYEQYF. The CDR3 DNA reads TGTGCCAGCAGTTACTCGGGGCCTAGCGGTTACTACGAGCAGTACTTC.

CDR3 nucleotides: TGCGCCAGCAGCCAGCTAGCGGGACAAGAGACCCAGTACTTC. Its translation: CASSQLAGQETQYF. The gene calls are TRBV5-1 and TRBJ2-5; the match to TRBD2 covers 9 bases. Trimming removed 4 bases from V and 2 bases from J; junction bases left unmatched: 3. This CDR3 has 14 residues. Germline V gene data show CDR1 as SGHRS and CDR2 as YFSETQ.

The chain uses TRBV12-3 or TRBV12-4 and TRBJ1-6; TRBD1 agrees at 11 bases. The CDR3 spans 16 residues. The ends lost 5 bases at V and 4 bases at J; junction bases unmatched: 4. CDR3 coding DNA: TGTGCCAGCAGTGGACAGGGGGCAAGGTATAATTCACCCCTCCACTTT. This translates into CASSGQGARYNSPLHF.

The rearrangement joins TRBV4-3 to TRBJ2-1, with D possibly called TRBD1 or TRBD2 (5 bases each). Germline-derived CDR1 and CDR2 are LGHNA and YSLEER. The ends were cut back, 6 bases at V and 4 bases at J, with 13 bases in the middle. The CDR3 has 14 residues. CDR3 in DNA: TGCGCCAGCAGAGGGAGAGGGGATTACAATGAGCAGTTCTTC. It encodes CASRGRGDYNEQFF.

The rearrangement uses TRBV20-1 and TRBJ2-5, with 10 bases matching TRBD2. V shed 6 bases, J shed 11 bases, and the junction held 12 bases outside the gene matches. The CDR3 has 13 residues. Germline V gives CDR1 DFQATT, CDR2 SNEGSKA (reference sequence). Here the CDR3 reads CSAKSGGAYEQYF. The CDR3 DNA is TGCAGTGCGAAAAGCGGGGGGGCTTATGAGCAGTACTTC.

The J gene is TRBJ2-7, the V gene TRBV5-8; D assignment may be TRBD1 or TRBD2 (6 bases each). The CDR3 sequence is 16 residues long. The ends were cut back, 3 bases at V and 7 bases at J, with 23 bases in the middle. Germline-derived CDR1 and CDR2 are SGHTS and YDEGEE. DNA for the CDR3: TGTGCCAGCAGCTACGTCGGGGGCAGATCCTACAATGAGCAGTACTTC. Its protein product is CASSYVGGRSYNEQYF.

The sample holds a few counts of this clonotype. This CDR3 reads CATDDTLYEQYF. CDR3 DNA sequence: TGTGCCACCGACGACACCCTCTACGAGCAGTACTTC. The chain is built from TRBV6-2 or TRBV6-3 and TRBJ2-5; D not certain. The end of the DNA fits TRBJ2-7 better, so the J call may be wrong. This CDR3 has 12 residues. Germline V CDR1 and CDR2: MNHEY, SVGEGT.